The clone carrying this TCR beta chain was seen only a few times. Its antigen is currently unknown. The same CDR3 can be traced to other DNA sequences in this sample. The V end was cut by 1 base, the J end by 1 base, with 5 bases between. Germline V lookup: CDR1 SGHNT, CDR2 YENEEA. CDR3 length equals 13 residues. The sample originates from a study of cytomegalovirus exposure and HLA in healthy donors. Study-wide background: Earlier work reported 100 million to 130 million unique TCR beta sequences from 180 million or so T cells.

The PCR used 60 Vbeta and 13 Jbeta primers. The data were produced by immunoSEQ multiplex PCR, yet TCRdb's version contains in-frame clones alone and is incomplete. This sample carries roughly 100,000 clones, about 76% of them seen once, and the ten largest clones take roughly 7%. Broader study findings: Near-uniform donor sequencing depth was presumed by presence/absence analyses. The classifier was said to identify cytomegalovirus status with high specificity and sensitivity. The study designated around 150 TCR beta chains cytomegalovirus-associated.

The specimen sequenced was PBMCs. This receptor was obtained from a man aged 35-49 years in good health and CMV-seropositive. The chain links TRBV11-3 to TRBJ2-7, with D perhaps matching TRBD2 (5 bases). CDR3 DNA: TGTGCCAGCAGCTTAGCGGGATCCTACGAGCAGTACTTC. The encoded protein is CASSLAGSYEQYF. Looking up the rest from reference TRBV11-3 and TRBJ2-7 gives the full variable domain: EAGVVQSPRYKIIEKKQPVAFWCNPISGHNTLYWYLQNLGQGPELLIRYENEEAVDDSQLPKDRFSAERLKGVDSTLKIQPAELGDSAVYLCASSLAGSYEQYFGPGTRLTVT.